This passage covers 5 T cell receptor beta chains from one sample sequenced in a study of cytomegalovirus exposure and HLA in healthy donors. It was with 60 Vbeta and 13 Jbeta primers that the PCR ran. TCRdb's table, derived via immunoSEQ multiplex PCR, lists solely in-frame clones and lacks some. The table records roughly 150,000 clones, about three quarters of them present only once. Sequenced input: PBMCs. The source of these receptors is a young man in good health and CMV-seropositive.

V gene TRBV10-3 combines with J gene TRBJ1-6, with 12 nucleotides matching TRBD1. This CDR3 region has 12 residues. Germline CDR1 ENHRY, CDR2 SYGVKD. The J segment lost 14 bases and the V segment lost 7 bases, leaving 3 bases of the junction unmatched. The CDR3 DNA sequence: TGTGCCATCACCGGGACAGGGGGCACCCTCCACTTT. Residues: CAITGTGGTLHF.

This chain connects TRBV5-1 to TRBJ2-5; unclear D gene. Trimming took 7 bases from V and 2 from J, leaving 6 bases between them. The CDR3 totals 11 residues. From germline, CDR1 is SGHRS and CDR2 YFSETQ. The CDR3 DNA follows: TGCGCCAGCGGCCAGCAAGAGACCCAGTACTTC. Amino acid sequence: CASGQQETQYF.

This clone was seen more than once but under ten times. The chain combines TRBV27 with TRBJ2-1; D is perhaps TRBD2 (5 bases). Trimming shortened V by 2 bases and J by 5 bases, and 10 bases separated the two germline ends. Germline-derived CDR1 and CDR2 are MNHEY and SMNVEV (reference sequence). The length of the CDR3 is 14 residues. CDR3 coding DNA: TGTGCCAGCAGTTTAGCGGGTACCCACAATGAGCAGTTCTTC. Translated: CASSLAGTHNEQFF.

The chain has TRBV5-1 and TRBJ2-7; D is uncertain. The CDR3 runs 15 residues. The germline V gene encodes CDR1 SGHRS and CDR2 YFSETQ. Trimming took 0 bases from V and 5 from J, leaving 15 bases between them. The CDR3 coding sequence is TGCGCCAGCAGCTTGGGTGTGGGCTCCGTCGACGAGCAGTACTTC. This encodes CASSLGVGSVDEQYF.

This chain connects TRBV6-1 to TRBJ1-1, with D possibly matching TRBD1 (5 bases). In germline, CDR1 is MNHNS, CDR2 SASEGT. Trimming removed 9 bases from V and 5 bases from J, with 19 bases in between. The length of the CDR3 is 14 residues. CDR3 DNA sequence: TGTGCCAGTACCTTAAGTAGGGGTGGGACTGAAGCTTTCTTT. It specifies CASTLSRGGTEAFF.